The clone carrying this T cell receptor (beta chain) was seen only once. Original methodology: By means of reference gene primer amplification, nucleated cell counts were estimated. The protocol was immunoSEQ multiplex PCR, while the TCRdb copy is restricted to in-frame clones and leaves out a portion. V and J calls and clone size are given by that table; D and trimming were obtained from the DNA. The sample carries about 200,000 clones, about 86% recorded once. Per the germline V gene, CDR1 is SGHRS and CDR2 is YFSETQ. Trimming removed 4 bases at V and 4 bases at J, with 10 bases between. The CDR3 spans 13 residues. The data were taken from a study of blood T cell repertoires in COVID-19. Study information: COVID-19 samples, acute and convalescent, were from the United States, Italy and Spain. T cells, B-cell-depleted T cells, or PBMCs provided the cDNA or gDNA that served as material.

This chain joins TRBV5-1 and TRBJ2-3; TRBD2 might be the D (6 bases). The source of this sequence is a woman in her forties with acute COVID-19. Sample: PBMCs or T cells enriched from blood (not recorded which). This CDR3 reads CASSPPSADTQYF. The DNA for the CDR3 is TGCGCCAGCAGCCCCCCTAGCGCAGATACGCAGTATTTT.